This TCR beta chain is drawn from a study of Graves' ophthalmopathy and Graves' hyperthyroidism. RNA transcripts yielded amplified TCR beta CDR3 regions. HTBI-primed RT-PCR formed the first round, and a multiplex PCR formed the second. TCRdb processed the multiplex PCR reads anew with MiXCR; each CDR3 protein has one entry. The table records around 660,000 distinct CDR3 sequences, about 41% of them present only once. The table lists this clonotype with a few counts. CDR1 is DFQATT and CDR2 is SNEGSKA in the germline V gene (reference sequence). The CDR3 consists of 13 residues. V was shortened by 0 bases and J by 4 bases, with 9 bases between the two germline ends.

The sequenced material came from peripheral blood. The receptor was derived from an adult man with Graves' ophthalmopathy. The rearrangement uses TRBV20-1 and TRBJ2-5; D unclear. CDR3 DNA sequence: TGCAGTGCTAGAGATAATCTGCCAGAGACCCAGTACTTC. Translated, it gives CSARDNLPETQYF.